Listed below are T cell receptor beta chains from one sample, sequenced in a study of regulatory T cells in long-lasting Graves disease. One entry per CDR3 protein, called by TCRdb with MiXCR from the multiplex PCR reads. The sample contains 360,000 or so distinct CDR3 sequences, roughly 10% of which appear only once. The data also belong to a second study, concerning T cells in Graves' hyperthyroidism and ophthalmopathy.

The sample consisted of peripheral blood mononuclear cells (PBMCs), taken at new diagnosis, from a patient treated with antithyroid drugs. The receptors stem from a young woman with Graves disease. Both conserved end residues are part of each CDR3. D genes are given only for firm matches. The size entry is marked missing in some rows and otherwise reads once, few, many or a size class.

CDR3aa: CASSHGDRQGEQFF; CDR3nt: TGCGCCAGCAGCCATGGCGACAGGCAGGGTGAGCAGTTCTTC; j_gene: TRBJ2-1; v_gene: TRBV4-3; d_gene: NA; abundance: many
CDR3aa: CASSLGWGMVTEAFF; CDR3nt: TGTGCCAGCAGCTTAGGGTGGGGAATGGTGACTGAAGCTTTCTTT; j_gene: TRBJ1-1; v_gene: TRBV7-9; d_gene: NA; abundance: once
CDR3aa: CATTERVGNSPLHF; CDR3nt: TGTGCCACCACGGAGAGGGTGGGTAATTCACCCCTCCACTTT; j_gene: TRBJ1-6; v_gene: TRBV19; d_gene: NA; abundance: few
CDR3aa: CATSRERGRGYTF; CDR3nt: TGTGCCACCAGCAGAGAGAGGGGTCGTGGCTACACCTTC; j_gene: TRBJ1-2; v_gene: TRBV15; d_gene: NA; abundance: few
CDR3aa: CAISDASGGRRFSYNEQFF; CDR3nt: TGTGCCATCAGTGATGCGAGCGGGGGGCGGAGATTCTCCTACAATGAGCAGTTCTTC; j_gene: TRBJ2-1; v_gene: TRBV10-3; d_gene: TRBD2; abundance: NA
CDR3aa: CASSPIPAGGRNEQFF; CDR3nt: TGTGCCAGCTCACCAATTCCAGCGGGAGGGCGCAATGAGCAGTTCTTC; j_gene: TRBJ2-1; v_gene: TRBV18; d_gene: TRBD2; abundance: few
CDR3aa: CASSIQGGSYNEQFF; CDR3nt: TGTGCCAGTAGTATCCAGGGGGGATCCTACAATGAGCAGTTCTTC; j_gene: TRBJ2-1; v_gene: TRBV19; d_gene: NA; abundance: many
CDR3aa: CAISESSGQGEAFF; CDR3nt: TGTGCCATCAGTGAGTCTTCGGGACAGGGAGAAGCTTTCTTT; j_gene: TRBJ1-1; v_gene: TRBV10-3; d_gene: TRBD1; abundance: many
CDR3aa: CAISRRVPGQGNEKLFF; CDR3nt: TGTGCCATCAGCAGAAGGGTCCCGGGACAGGGGAATGAAAAACTGTTTTTT; j_gene: TRBJ1-4; v_gene: TRBV27; d_gene: TRBD1; abundance: many
CDR3aa: CASRPDRDSWGNQPQHF; CDR3nt: TGTGCCAGCAGACCGGACAGGGATTCGTGGGGCAATCAGCCCCAGCATTTT; j_gene: TRBJ1-5; v_gene: TRBV28; d_gene: TRBD1; abundance: many
CDR3aa: CSVEAPGTSGRSKNIQYF; CDR3nt: TGCAGCGTTGAGGCCCCCGGGACTAGCGGGAGATCCAAAAACATTCAGTACTTC; j_gene: TRBJ2-4; v_gene: TRBV29-1; d_gene: TRBD2; abundance: NA
CDR3aa: CSVGGMGGRLYNEQFF; CDR3nt: TGCAGCGTTGGGGGGATGGGCGGGCGATTGTACAATGAGCAGTTCTTC; j_gene: TRBJ2-1; v_gene: TRBV29-1; d_gene: NA; abundance: many
CDR3aa: CASSPRADSTTREQFF; CDR3nt: TGCGCCAGCAGCCCTCGAGCGGACTCCACGACGAGGGAGCAGTTCTTC; j_gene: TRBJ2-1; v_gene: TRBV4-1; d_gene: NA; abundance: many
CDR3aa: CSASFGKPGLGAYEQYF; CDR3nt: TGCAGTGCTAGTTTCGGCAAGCCGGGACTAGGAGCCTACGAGCAGTACTTC; j_gene: TRBJ2-7; v_gene: TRBV20-1; d_gene: TRBD2; abundance: many
CDR3aa: CASSPTDSLYYGYTF; CDR3nt: TGTGCCAGCAGCCCTACGGACAGTTTGTACTATGGCTACACCTTC; j_gene: TRBJ1-2; v_gene: TRBV3-1; d_gene: NA; abundance: many
CDR3aa: CASSLGTSGFYEQYF; CDR3nt: TGTGCCAGCAGCTTAGGGACTAGCGGATTCTACGAGCAGTACTTC; j_gene: TRBJ2-7; v_gene: TRBV11-2; d_gene: TRBD2; abundance: many
CDR3aa: CASSLGQNVNQPQHF; CDR3nt: TGCGCCAGCAGCCTGGGACAGAATGTGAATCAGCCCCAGCATTTT; j_gene: TRBJ1-5; v_gene: TRBV4-3; d_gene: TRBD1; abundance: few
CDR3aa: CASSPFPGGGGAADTQYF; CDR3nt: TGTGCCAGCAGCCCATTCCCCGGCGGCGGGGGGGCCGCAGATACGCAGTATTTT; j_gene: TRBJ2-3; v_gene: TRBV7-2; d_gene: TRBD2; abundance: many
CDR3aa: CASSPDRGGTQYF; CDR3nt: TGTGCCAGCAGCCCGGACAGGGGAGGGACCCAGTACTTC; j_gene: TRBJ2-5; v_gene: TRBV11-3; d_gene: TRBD1; abundance: many
CDR3aa: CATSRAPGPGHPFTDTQYF; CDR3nt: TGTGCCACCAGCAGAGCCCCTGGACCGGGACACCCTTTCACAGATACGCAGTATTTT; j_gene: TRBJ2-3; v_gene: TRBV15; d_gene: NA; abundance: NA
CDR3aa: CASSLPNTGGELFF; CDR3nt: TGTGCCAGCAGTTTACCTAACACAGGGGGGGAGCTGTTTTTT; j_gene: TRBJ2-2; v_gene: TRBV27; d_gene: NA; abundance: many
CDR3aa: CASSAGGRVRGAASNQPQHF; CDR3nt: TGTGCCAGCAGTGCCGGGGGAAGAGTTCGGGGAGCGGCGAGCAATCAGCCCCAGCATTTT; j_gene: TRBJ1-5; v_gene: TRBV12-3/TRBV12-4; d_gene: NA; abundance: many
CDR3aa: CASSLGLTEGEQFF; CDR3nt: TGTGCCAGCAGCTTAGGTCTAACCGAGGGGGAGCAGTTCTTC; j_gene: TRBJ2-1; v_gene: TRBV7-2; d_gene: NA; abundance: NA
CDR3aa: CASSFGASGGYQYF; CDR3nt: TGTGCCAGCAGTTTTGGGGCTTCCGGGGGTTACCAGTACTTC; j_gene: TRBJ2-5; v_gene: TRBV27; d_gene: NA; abundance: NA
CDR3aa: CASSYGSSGGNEQFF; CDR3nt: TGTGCCAGCAGTTACGGTTCTAGCGGGGGGAATGAGCAGTTCTTC; j_gene: TRBJ2-1; v_gene: TRBV6-2/TRBV6-3; d_gene: TRBD2; abundance: few
CDR3aa: CASSLLAGGNEQFF; CDR3nt: TGTGCCAGCAGTTTATTGGCGGGGGGCAATGAGCAGTTCTTC; j_gene: TRBJ2-1; v_gene: TRBV27; d_gene: TRBD2; abundance: many
CDR3aa: CASSQVGTEQETQYF; CDR3nt: TGCGCCAGCAGCCAAGTTGGGACAGAGCAAGAGACCCAGTACTTC; j_gene: TRBJ2-5; v_gene: TRBV4-3; d_gene: TRBD1; abundance: many
CDR3aa: CASSKGKANTEAFF; CDR3nt: TGTGCCAGTAGTAAGGGTAAAGCCAACACTGAAGCTTTCTTT; j_gene: TRBJ1-1; v_gene: TRBV19; d_gene: NA; abundance: NA
CDR3aa: CASSQDPSVGWPDTQYF; CDR3nt: TGCGCCAGCAGCCAAGATCCTAGCGTCGGCTGGCCAGATACGCAGTATTTT; j_gene: TRBJ2-3; v_gene: TRBV4-3; d_gene: NA; abundance: NA
CDR3aa: CASSSDTRPYNEQFF; CDR3nt: TGTGCCAGCAGCTCGGACACTCGGCCCTACAATGAGCAGTTCTTC; j_gene: TRBJ2-1; v_gene: TRBV7-6; d_gene: NA; abundance: NA
CDR3aa: CASSSGTGSRAFF; CDR3nt: TGTGCCAGTAGTTCCGGGACAGGGTCGCGGGCTTTCTTT; j_gene: TRBJ1-1; v_gene: TRBV19; d_gene: TRBD1; abundance: few
CDR3aa: CASSPASGRGYEQYF; CDR3nt: TGTGCCAGCTCACCTGCTAGCGGGAGGGGATACGAGCAGTACTTC; j_gene: TRBJ2-7; v_gene: TRBV18; d_gene: TRBD2; abundance: many
CDR3aa: CASSAGESEQFF; CDR3nt: TGTGCCAGTAGTGCAGGGGAGAGTGAGCAGTTCTTC; j_gene: TRBJ2-1; v_gene: TRBV19; d_gene: NA; abundance: NA
CDR3aa: CASSETGLAADEQFF; CDR3nt: TGTGCCAGCAGTGAAACGGGACTAGCGGCCGATGAGCAGTTCTTC; j_gene: TRBJ2-1; v_gene: TRBV6-1; d_gene: TRBD2; abundance: many
CDR3aa: CSARARHFNRFNQPQHF; CDR3nt: TGCAGTGCTAGAGCACGTCATTTCAACAGGTTCAATCAGCCCCAGCATTTT; j_gene: TRBJ1-5; v_gene: TRBV20-1; d_gene: NA; abundance: few
CDR3aa: CASSRPPGGWDTEAFF; CDR3nt: TGTGCCAGTAGCAGACCTCCAGGGGGCTGGGACACTGAAGCTTTCTTT; j_gene: TRBJ1-1; v_gene: TRBV19; d_gene: TRBD1; abundance: many
CDR3aa: CSVAANPSAITLNTEAFF; CDR3nt: TGCAGCGTAGCAGCCAACCCTTCAGCCATAACCCTGAACACTGAAGCTTTCTTT; j_gene: TRBJ1-1; v_gene: TRBV29-1; d_gene: NA; abundance: many
CDR3aa: CAIRPALAGDQETQYF; CDR3nt: TGTGCCATCAGACCAGCACTAGCGGGGGATCAAGAGACCCAGTACTTC; j_gene: TRBJ2-5; v_gene: TRBV10-3; d_gene: TRBD2; abundance: few
CDR3aa: CASSYAGTSRSPLHF; CDR3nt: TGTGCCAGCAGTTACGCCGGGACATCCCGGTCACCCCTCCACTTT; j_gene: TRBJ1-6; v_gene: TRBV6-5; d_gene: NA; abundance: NA
CDR3aa: CASSLGSTKPYEQYF; CDR3nt: TGTGCCAGCAGCTTAGGGTCGACAAAACCATACGAGCAGTACTTC; j_gene: TRBJ2-7; v_gene: TRBV7-6; d_gene: NA; abundance: many
CDR3aa: CASSLGRGRQPQHF; CDR3nt: TGTGCCAGCAGCCTTGGTAGGGGGCGTCAGCCCCAGCATTTT; j_gene: TRBJ1-5; v_gene: TRBV7-9; d_gene: TRBD1; abundance: NA
CDR3aa: CASRANRGGAGGAFDTQYF; CDR3nt: TGTGCCAGCAGAGCGAACAGGGGCGGAGCGGGGGGCGCCTTCGATACGCAGTATTTT; j_gene: TRBJ2-3; v_gene: TRBV12-3/TRBV12-4; d_gene: TRBD2; abundance: many
CDR3aa: CSAGTSGRYEQYF; CDR3nt: TGCAGTGCTGGAACTAGCGGGCGGTACGAGCAGTACTTC; j_gene: TRBJ2-7; v_gene: TRBV20-1; d_gene: TRBD2; abundance: NA
CDR3aa: CASSPGTTILETQYF; CDR3nt: TGTGCCAGCAGCCCCGGGACAACCATATTGGAGACCCAGTACTTC; j_gene: TRBJ2-5; v_gene: TRBV5-5; d_gene: NA; abundance: many
CDR3aa: CASSERLASYEQYF; CDR3nt: TGTGCCAGCAGTGAACGCCTAGCGAGCTACGAGCAGTACTTC; j_gene: TRBJ2-7; v_gene: TRBV2; d_gene: NA; abundance: many
CDR3aa: CASSLVVEGENLSDEQYF; CDR3nt: TGTGCCAGCAGCTTAGTTGTGGAGGGGGAAAATTTATCGGATGAGCAGTACTTC; j_gene: TRBJ2-7; v_gene: TRBV13; d_gene: NA; abundance: many
CDR3aa: CSVRDPTIFQETQYF; CDR3nt: TGCAGCGTCCGGGACCCAACTATATTCCAAGAGACCCAGTACTTC; j_gene: TRBJ2-5; v_gene: TRBV29-1; d_gene: NA; abundance: many
CDR3aa: CASSFDSSGELFF; CDR3nt: TGTGCCAGCAGCTTCGATTCTAGCGGGGAGCTGTTTTTT; j_gene: TRBJ2-2; v_gene: TRBV7-9; d_gene: NA; abundance: many
CDR3aa: CASSSGLAYSYNEQFF; CDR3nt: TGTGCCAGCAGCTCGGGACTAGCGTACTCCTACAATGAGCAGTTCTTC; j_gene: TRBJ2-1; v_gene: TRBV7-8; d_gene: TRBD2; abundance: many
CDR3aa: CASSPMLGGGDSYEQYF; CDR3nt: TGTGCCAGCAGCCCAATGCTCGGGGGGGGAGACTCGTACGAGCAGTACTTC; j_gene: TRBJ2-7; v_gene: TRBV7-9; d_gene: TRBD2; abundance: many
CDR3aa: CASSATGDGTQYF; CDR3nt: TGTGCCAGCAGTGCTACCGGGGACGGTACGCAGTATTTT; j_gene: TRBJ2-3; v_gene: TRBV12-3/TRBV12-4; d_gene: NA; abundance: many
CDR3aa: CAISERQAGRTEQFF; CDR3nt: TGTGCCATCAGTGAAAGACAGGCGGGAAGGACGGAGCAGTTCTTC; j_gene: TRBJ2-1; v_gene: TRBV10-3; d_gene: NA; abundance: many
CDR3aa: CASSSETVNTEAFF; CDR3nt: TGTGCCAGCAGTTCCGAGACAGTGAACACTGAAGCTTTCTTT; j_gene: TRBJ1-1; v_gene: TRBV28; d_gene: NA; abundance: many
CDR3aa: CASGLIAGVQLQFF; CDR3nt: TGTGCCAGCGGACTGATAGCGGGAGTTCAATTACAGTTCTTC; j_gene: TRBJ2-1; v_gene: TRBV27; d_gene: TRBD2; abundance: many
CDR3aa: CATSRDDSSYNEQFF; CDR3nt: TGTGCCACCAGCAGAGATGACAGTTCCTACAATGAGCAGTTCTTC; j_gene: TRBJ2-1; v_gene: TRBV15; d_gene: NA; abundance: many
CDR3aa: CASRTSPQSTDTQYF; CDR3nt: TGTGCCAGCAGGACTAGCCCCCAGAGCACAGATACGCAGTATTTT; j_gene: TRBJ2-3; v_gene: TRBV2; d_gene: TRBD2; abundance: many
CDR3aa: CASSPTGVEQFF; CDR3nt: TGTGCCAGTAGTCCGACGGGGGTTGAGCAGTTCTTC; j_gene: TRBJ2-1; v_gene: TRBV19; d_gene: NA; abundance: many